Shown below are 19 T cell receptor beta chains from a single sample sequenced in a study of T cells in Graves' hyperthyroidism and ophthalmopathy. Amplification of TCR beta CDR3 regions used RNA as the template. The study used the HTBI primer set for a first-round RT-PCR of the TCR CDR3. TCRdb reanalysed the multiplex PCR reads using MiXCR and keeps one entry per CDR3 protein. The repertoire holds approximately 630,000 distinct CDR3 sequences, with about a sixth as singletons. Sequencing input: blood. The receptors derive from a woman between 25 and 40 years old with Graves' hyperthyroidism.

The V gene is TRBV5-1, the J gene TRBJ2-3; 10 bases line up with TRBD2. CDR1 and CDR2 from the germline V gene are SGHRS and YFSETQ. Unmatched junction bases numbered 6, after V lost 5 bases and J lost 6 bases. The CDR3 runs to 14 residues. CDR3 protein: CASRSLAGGDTQYF. The CDR3 bases are TGCGCCAGCAGATCCTTAGCGGGAGGTGATACGCAGTATTTT.

This clonotype was detected many times. The J gene is TRBJ1-2, the V gene TRBV20-1, with a possible D match to TRBD1 (5 bases). Trimming removed 4 bases from V and 8 bases from J, with 11 bases in between. The CDR3 consists of 11 residues. Per germline, CDR1 DFQATT and CDR2 SNEGSKA (reference sequence). CDR3 sequence reads: CSAIQGAGYTF. CDR3 DNA: TGCAGTGCTATTCAGGGAGCCGGCTACACCTTC.

The table lists this clonotype with a few counts. The rearrangement uses TRBV24-1 and TRBJ1-5; D might be TRBD1 (5 bases). Germline V gives CDR1 KGHDR, CDR2 SFDVKD. The CDR3 totals 13 residues. V was shortened by 9 bases and J by 5 bases, with 13 bases between the two germline ends. CDR3 residues: CATQAGWHQPQHF. The DNA of the CDR3 is TGTGCCACCCAAGCAGGGTGGCATCAGCCCCAGCATTTT.

A note on this clonotype: The junction differs from germline at one of its ends, possibly a read error. The V gene is TRBV7-9, the J gene TRBJ2-2; 9 nucleotides agree with TRBD1. In germline, CDR1 is SEHNR, CDR2 FQNEAQ (reference sequence). This CDR3 contains 16 residues. CDR3 bases: TGTGCCAGCAGCTCGGGACAGGGCGCGAACACCGAGGAGCTGTTTTTT. This gives the protein CASSSGQGANTEELFF.

The genes are TRBV30 and TRBJ2-5; 13 bases map to TRBD2. Germline-derived CDR1 and CDR2 are GTSNPN and SVGIG (reference sequence). Trimming removed 1 base from V and 5 bases from J; junction bases left unmatched: 13. CDR3 length: 18 amino acids. This CDR3 is CAWSGGLAGSTSVETQYF. CDR3 bases: TGTGCCTGGAGTGGGGGACTAGCGGGATCAACAAGTGTCGAGACCCAGTACTTC.

This chain links TRBV5-1 with TRBJ2-7; 9 bases line up with TRBD1. Germline V gene lookup returns CDR1 SGHRS and CDR2 YFSETQ. The CDR3 is 12 amino acids. The ends lost 4 bases at V and 6 bases at J; junction bases unmatched: 2. CDR3 region: CASSTDRGEQYF. The CDR3 DNA reads TGCGCCAGCAGCACGGACAGGGGCGAGCAGTACTTC.

The gene calls are TRBV6-1 and TRBJ1-2, with D tentatively TRBD1 (5 bases). The germline V and J ends were trimmed by 6 bases and 2 bases, with 16 bases remaining between them. Germline CDR1 reads MNHNS; CDR2 reads SASEGT. The CDR3 sequence is 15 residues long. The CDR3 region is CASRRDRGKNYGYTF. The CDR3 region has the DNA TGTGCCAGCAGGCGAGACAGAGGGAAAAACTATGGCTACACCTTC.

This clonotype was observed many times. CDR3 bases: TGTGCCAGCAGTTACCCCGACGAGCAGTACTTC. This sequence encodes CASSYPDEQYF. This chain joins TRBV6-2 or TRBV6-3 and TRBJ2-7; no definite D call. The CDR3 is made up of 11 amino acids. Trimming pared 2 bases from V and 5 bases from J, leaving 4 bases between. CDR1 and CDR2 (germline): MNHEY, SVGEGT.

J is TRBJ2-4 and V is TRBV27; weak D call: TRBD1 (5 bases). Trimming pared 5 bases from V and 1 base from J, leaving 27 bases between. CDR1 is MNHEY, CDR2 SMNVEV, per germline (reference sequence). The CDR3 consists of 20 residues. CDR3 residues: CASSPKFVSQGSMAKNIQYF. DNA of the CDR3: TGTGCCAGCAGTCCCAAGTTTGTTTCGCAGGGAAGTATGGCCAAAAACATTCAGTACTTC.

This clonotype was recorded a few times. CDR3 loop: CASRSGDSGANVLTF. The DNA for the CDR3 is TGTGCCAGCAGATCAGGGGATTCTGGGGCCAACGTCCTGACTTTC. The J gene is TRBJ2-6, the V gene TRBV6-5, with D possibly matching TRBD1 (6 bases). With 6 bases removed from V and 1 base from J, the gap between germline ends came to 10 bases. Germline CDR1 and CDR2: MNHEY and SVGAGI. The CDR3 is 15 amino acids.

Ten or more counts support this clonotype. At one boundary the junction diverges from the germline segment, which might be a read error. The rearrangement joins TRBV6-1 to TRBJ1-1, with TRBD1 identical over 9 bases. The length of the CDR3 is 16 residues. Germline values: CDR1 MNHNS, CDR2 SASEGT. The CDR3 protein is CAGSDVRQGGYSTAFF. DNA of the CDR3: TGTGCCGGCAGTGATGTCCGACAGGGGGGCTATTCTACAGCTTTCTTT.

At least ten counts were recorded for this clonotype. This sequence joins TRBV11-3 and TRBJ2-2, with no clear D. The V end was cut by 1 base, the J end by 5 bases, with 8 bases between. CDR3 size: 14 residues. Germline CDR1 and CDR2: SGHNT and YENEEA. The CDR3 DNA reads as TGTGCCAGCAGCTTAGCTTCGCTTACCGGGGAGCTGTTTTTT. Translating it yields CASSLASLTGELFF.

This clonotype was detected ten times or more. The chain links TRBV28 to TRBJ1-5, with D unclear. Between the trimmed V and J ends, which lost 4 bases and 1 base, there was a span of 8 bases. This CDR3 comprises 14 residues. The V gene's germline CDR1 is MDHEN and CDR2 SYDVKM. In DNA, the CDR3 is TGTGCCAGCAGTTGGGAAGGGAGCAATCAGCCCCAGCATTTT. Translating it yields CASSWEGSNQPQHF.

The chain employs TRBV3-1 and TRBJ2-7; D gene ambiguous. CDR1 is LGHDT, CDR2 YNNKEL, per germline (reference sequence). Trimming removed 1 base at V and 6 bases at J, with 7 bases between. The CDR3 length is 12 residues. CDR3 sequence: CASSQAWGEQYF. The CDR3 DNA sequence: TGTGCCAGCAGCCAAGCCTGGGGCGAGCAGTACTTC.

This clonotype came up a few times. The rearrangement uses TRBV6-1 and TRBJ2-2; D is perhaps TRBD1 (5 bases). Trimming pared 0 bases from V and 1 base from J, leaving 15 bases between. The CDR3 extends over 18 amino acids. The germline V gene has CDR1 MNHNS and CDR2 SASEGT. CDR3 DNA sequence: TGTGCCAGCAGTGAAGCGCTAACCTGGGGCCGGAACACCGGGGAGCTGTTTTTT. Translating it yields CASSEALTWGRNTGELFF.

The rearrangement uses TRBV9 and TRBJ1-1; D is ambiguous. The V gene lost 1 base and the J gene lost 1 base, with 11 bases spanning the gap. Germline CDR1 reads SGDLS; CDR2 reads YYNGEE. CDR3 length: 15 residues. The chain's CDR3 is CASSVSPARNTEAFF. CDR3 bases: TGTGCCAGCAGCGTAAGTCCAGCGCGGAACACTGAAGCTTTCTTT.

This clonotype was detected ten times or more. This chain uses TRBV30 with TRBJ2-2, with unresolved D. The CDR3 contains 13 residues. Trimming removed 1 base at V and 1 base at J, with 4 bases between. The germline CDR1 and CDR2 sequences are GTSNPN and SVGIG (reference sequence). CDR3 nucleotides: TGTGCCTGGAGTGAGGAGAACACCGGGGAGCTGTTTTTT. Residues: CAWSEENTGELFF. Full variable domain (rest looked up from reference TRBV30 and TRBJ2-2): SQTIHQWPATLVQPVGSPLSLECTVEGTSNPNLYWYRQAAGRGLQLLFYSVGIGQISSEVPQNLSASRPQDRQFILSSKKLLLSDSGFYLCAWSEENTGELFFGEGSRLTVL.

This clonotype turned up a few times. Just one base apart from a much larger clone, this may be a read error. The chain combines TRBV28 with TRBJ2-5; D possibly uses TRBD1 or TRBD2 (5 bases each). This CDR3 contains 15 residues. Germline loops: CDR1 MDHEN, CDR2 SYDVKM. This chain's CDR3 is CTSSFQVGVQETQYF. CDR3 DNA: TGTACCAGCAGTTTCCAGGTGGGGGTCCAAGAGACCCAGTACTTC.

This rearrangement joins TRBV5-6 to TRBJ2-2; 9 positions agree with TRBD1. Germline V gene data show CDR1 as SGHDT and CDR2 as YYEEEE. The CDR3 sequence is 15 residues long. Trimming took 3 bases from V and 3 from J; bases not matched to a gene: 3. The chain's CDR3 is CASSWDRVDTGELFF. Here the CDR3 DNA reads TGTGCCAGCAGCTGGGACAGGGTCGACACCGGGGAGCTGTTTTTT.